The 20 T cell receptor beta chains below come from one sample, sequenced in a study of CD8 T cells in Susac syndrome. Random hexamers served to reverse transcribe about 0.5 to 1 ug RNA. TCRdb analysed the immunoSEQ multiplex PCR reads with MiXCR anew, one entry per CDR3 protein. Among about 120,000 distinct CDR3 sequences, around 93% were seen once, and the ten largest hold about 0.12%. Sequencing was performed on CD8+ T cells from PBMCs. The source is a human donor in good health.

The chain uses TRBV6-2 or TRBV6-3 and TRBJ1-1, with 7 bases matching TRBD1. The V and J ends lost 2 bases and 2 bases, in that order; junction bases with no gene match: 8. CDR3 length: 16 residues. The germline gives CDR1 MNHEY, CDR2 SVGEGT. CDR3: CASSYLRTGDNTEAFF. Here the CDR3 DNA reads TGTGCCAGCAGTTACCTGCGGACAGGAGACAACACTGAAGCTTTCTTT.

The chain joins TRBV29-1 to TRBJ2-1, with 16 bases that match TRBD2. This CDR3 contains 14 residues. Germline CDR1 is SQVTM and CDR2 is ANQGSEA. The junction had 5 bases not matched to a gene; V was cut back by 7 bases and J by 8 bases. The CDR3 region is CSGAGTSGRDEQFF. The DNA of the CDR3 is TGCAGCGGTGCCGGGACTAGCGGGAGGGATGAGCAGTTCTTC.

J is TRBJ2-2 and V is TRBV11-3; 11 positions agree with TRBD2. The ends lost 4 bases at V and 6 bases at J; junction bases unmatched: 4. In germline, CDR1 is SGHNT, CDR2 YENEEA. The CDR3 spans 15 residues. The CDR3 DNA reads as TGTGCCAGCAGCTCTCTAGCGGGAGGTTCCGGGGAGCTGTTTTTT. It yields the protein CASSSLAGGSGELFF.

The chain has TRBV24-1 and TRBJ2-2; TRBD2 might be the D (5 bases). The CDR3 is 14 residues long. The germline gives CDR1 KGHDR, CDR2 SFDVKD. V gave up 7 bases and J gave up 2 bases, with 10 bases separating them. CDR3 DNA sequence: TGTGCCACCAGGAGCGGTACCAACACCGGGGAGCTGTTTTTT. Protein product: CATRSGTNTGELFF.

The V and J genes are TRBV6-1 and TRBJ1-1; TRBD1 is a possible D gene (6 bases). The CDR3 contains 16 residues. V was cut by 6 bases and J by 0 bases, with 17 bases left in between. Germline V gene lookup returns CDR1 MNHNS and CDR2 SASEGT. The CDR3 spells CASSDSTGMMNTEAFF. The CDR3 region has the DNA TGTGCCAGCAGCGATTCGACAGGAATGATGAACACTGAAGCTTTCTTT.

The chain employs TRBV18 and TRBJ1-2; D not certain. V shed 3 bases and J shed 7 bases, with 9 bases lying between them. The CDR3 extends over 12 amino acids. Germline lookup yields CDR1 KGHSH and CDR2 LQKENI. This chain's CDR3 is CASSPGVVGYTF. CDR3 DNA: TGTGCCAGCTCACCGGGTGTAGTTGGCTACACCTTC.

The gene calls are TRBV6-5 and TRBJ2-1, with 13 bases aligning to TRBD2. The CDR3 consists of 21 residues. Unmatched junction bases numbered 14, after V lost 3 bases and J lost 0 bases. CDR1 MNHEY and CDR2 SVGAGI come from the germline V gene. CDR3 bases: TGTGCCAGCAGTTATCGACACCCTCCGGGACTAGCGGGAAGCTCCTACAATGAGCAGTTCTTC. This translates into CASSYRHPPGLAGSSYNEQFF.

This clonotype came up once. V gene TRBV5-1 combines with J gene TRBJ1-4; 9 bases line up with TRBD1. CDR3 size: 19 residues. After removal of 0 bases from V and 8 bases from J, the junction contained 17 bases not matched to a gene. The germline V gene encodes CDR1 SGHRS and CDR2 YFSETQ. The CDR3 region has the DNA TGCGCCAGCAGCTTGGGGACAGGGGATATTTTACGGCTAGAGGAAAAACTGTTTTTT. Translating it yields CASSLGTGDILRLEEKLFF.

The V and J genes are TRBV2 and TRBJ1-2; D not resolved. CDR3 length: 14 residues. V lost 3 bases, J lost 6 bases, and 14 bases lay in between. From germline, CDR1 is SNHLY and CDR2 FYNNEI. The CDR3 DNA reads as TGTGCCAGCAGTGAGAGAGTCCTGTACCATGGCTACACCTTC. Amino acid sequence: CASSERVLYHGYTF. Combining the CDR3 with reference TRBV2 and TRBJ1-2 gives the whole variable domain EPEVTQTPSHQVTQMGQEVILRCVPISNHLYFYWYRQILGQKVEFLVSFYNNEISEKSEIFDDQFSVERPDGSNFTLKIRSTKLEDSAMYFCASSERVLYHGYTFGSGTRLTVV.

V gene TRBV18 combines with J gene TRBJ2-7, with TRBD1 identical over 10 bases. The V gene end was trimmed by 3 bases and the J gene end by 3 bases; junction bases not matched to a gene: 14. The CDR3 is made up of 18 amino acids. Germline CDR1 and CDR2: KGHSH and LQKENI. The CDR3 reads CASSPPGTGVRSNYEQYF. The CDR3 nucleotides are TGTGCCAGCTCACCCCCCGGGACAGGGGTCAGGAGTAACTACGAGCAGTACTTC.

J is TRBJ1-3 and V is TRBV5-6; D remains unclear. The length of the CDR3 is 16 residues. Germline-derived CDR1 and CDR2 are SGHDT and YYEEEE. Trimming took 1 base from V and 0 from J, leaving 11 bases between them. CDR3 protein: CASSLYGGSSGNTIYF. As DNA, the CDR3 is TGTGCCAGCAGCTTGTACGGAGGGAGCTCTGGAAACACCATATATTTT.

V is TRBV14 and J is TRBJ1-2; no firm D call. The CDR3 is made up of 12 amino acids. V gave up 0 bases and J gave up 10 bases, with 9 bases separating them. Per the germline V gene, CDR1 is SGHDN and CDR2 is FVKESK. The CDR3 loop reads CASSQETLSYTF. The CDR3 DNA follows: TGTGCCAGCAGCCAAGAAACCCTTTCCTACACCTTC.

V and J are TRBV18 and TRBJ2-3; D uncertain. Trimming took off 2 bases at V and 5 bases at J, with 11 bases between the two ends. The CDR3 consists of 14 residues. CDR1 is KGHSH and CDR2 is LQKENI in the germline V gene. CDR3 bases: TGTGCCAGCTCACCAACAATGGGCGTAGATACGCAGTATTTT. As protein: CASSPTMGVDTQYF. Full variable domain (remainder filled in from reference TRBV18 and TRBJ2-3): NAGVMQNPRHLVRRRGQEARLRCSPMKGHSHVYWYRQLPEEGLKFMVYLQKENIIDESGMPKERFSAEFPKEGPSILRIQQVVRGDSAAYFCASSPTMGVDTQYFGPGTRLTVL.

The J gene is TRBJ2-1, the V gene TRBV4-3, with 13 bases matching TRBD2. V lost 0 bases to trimming and J lost 2 bases; unmatched junction nucleotides: 7. This CDR3 is built from 19 residues. CDR1 LGHNA and CDR2 YSLEER come from the germline V gene. The CDR3 region has the DNA TGCGCCAGCAGCCAAGATCCGGAGACTAGCGGGGGGCCCTACAATGAGCAGTTCTTC. The encoded protein is CASSQDPETSGGPYNEQFF.

The chain recombines TRBV7-3 with TRBJ2-2, with 7 positions matching TRBD1. The J segment lost 2 bases and the V segment lost 6 bases, leaving 9 bases of the junction unmatched. The CDR3 spans 16 residues. CDR1 is SGHTA and CDR2 is FQGTGA in the germline V gene. CDR3 sequence: CASSLAGTVNTGELFF. CDR3 sequence (DNA): TGTGCCAGCAGTCTAGCCGGGACAGTAAACACCGGGGAGCTGTTTTTT. Supplemented by reference TRBV7-3 and TRBJ2-2, the full variable domain reads GAGVSQTPSNKVTEKGKYVELRCDPISGHTALYWYRQSLGQGPEFLIYFQGTGAADDSGLPNDRFFAVRPEGSVSTLKIQRTERGDSAVYLCASSLAGTVNTGELFFGEGSRLTVL.

The chain carries TRBV3-1 and TRBJ2-2; D may be TRBD2 (5 bases). V lost 1 base and J lost 5, with 8 bases in between. The V gene's germline CDR1 is LGHDT and CDR2 YNNKEL (reference sequence). The CDR3 is made up of 14 amino acids. The CDR3: CASSQAGETGELFF. Here the CDR3 DNA reads TGTGCCAGCAGCCAAGCCGGGGAAACCGGGGAGCTGTTTTTT. The full variable domain, in which reference TRBV3-1 and TRBJ2-2 provide the parts outside the CDR3, is DTAVSQTPKYLVTQMGNDKSIKCEQNLGHDTMYWYKQDSKKFLKIMFSYNNKELIINETVPNRFSPKSPDKAHLNLHINSLELGDSAVYFCASSQAGETGELFFGEGSRLTVL.

The rearrangement links TRBV4-3 to TRBJ2-3; 7 nucleotides match TRBD2. The germline gives CDR1 LGHNA, CDR2 YSLEER. The CDR3 extends over 16 amino acids. The J segment lost 2 bases and the V segment lost 2 bases, leaving 7 bases of the junction unmatched. The CDR3 nucleotides are TGCGCCAGCAGCCAACGGAGCGGGAATCCCACAGATACGCAGTATTTT. Its protein product is CASSQRSGNPTDTQYF.

V and J are TRBV6-1 and TRBJ1-3; 9 bases agree with TRBD1. V lost 7 bases to trimming and J lost 2 bases; unmatched junction nucleotides: 9. This CDR3 spans 16 amino acids. The germline V gene has CDR1 MNHNS and CDR2 SASEGT. The chain's CDR3 is CASTAGTGWPGNTIYF. The CDR3 bases are TGTGCCAGCACCGCCGGGACAGGGTGGCCTGGAAACACCATATATTTT.

This clonotype has only one observation. CDR3 in amino acids: CASSLMWEGQNEQFF. DNA for the CDR3: TGTGCCAGCAGTTTGATGTGGGAGGGCCAAAATGAGCAGTTCTTC. The V call is TRBV27, the J call TRBJ2-1; 7 bases line up with TRBD2. Germline trimming cut 3 bases from V and 7 bases from J; bases unmatched to any gene: 9. CDR3 length equals 15 residues. Germline loops: CDR1 MNHEY, CDR2 SMNVEV (reference sequence).

The rearrangement joins TRBV15 to TRBJ2-5; D remains ambiguous. Deletions cut 3 bases from V and 5 bases from J, with 7 bases between. Germline V CDR1 and CDR2: LNHNV, YYDKDF (reference sequence). CDR3 length: 12 amino acids. CDR3 DNA sequence: TGTGCCACCAGCAGCGATGGTGAGACCCAGTACTTC. Translated, it gives CATSSDGETQYF.